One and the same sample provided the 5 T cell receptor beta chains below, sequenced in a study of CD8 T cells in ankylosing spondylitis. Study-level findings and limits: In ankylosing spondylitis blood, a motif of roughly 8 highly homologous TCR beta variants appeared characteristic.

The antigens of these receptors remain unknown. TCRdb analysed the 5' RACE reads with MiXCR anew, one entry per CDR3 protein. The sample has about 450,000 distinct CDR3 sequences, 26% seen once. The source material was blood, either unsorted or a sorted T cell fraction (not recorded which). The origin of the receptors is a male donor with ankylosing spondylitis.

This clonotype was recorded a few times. Written as DNA, the CDR3 is TGTGCCAGCAGTCGACTTGGGGGTTCTATAAGCTACGAGCAGTACTTC. Residues: CASSRLGGSISYEQYF. The J gene is TRBJ2-7, the V gene TRBV27; D may correspond to TRBD1 or TRBD2 (5 bases each). The CDR3 runs to 16 residues. The germline CDR1 and CDR2 sequences are MNHEY and SMNVEV (reference sequence). Trimming removed 5 bases from V and 3 bases from J, with 20 bases in between.

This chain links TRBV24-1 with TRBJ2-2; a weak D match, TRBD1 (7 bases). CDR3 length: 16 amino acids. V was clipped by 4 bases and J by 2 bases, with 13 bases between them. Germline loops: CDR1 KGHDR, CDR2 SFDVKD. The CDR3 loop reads CATSDPQGGNTGELFF. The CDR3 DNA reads TGTGCCACCAGTGACCCCCAGGGGGGAAACACCGGGGAGCTGTTTTTT.

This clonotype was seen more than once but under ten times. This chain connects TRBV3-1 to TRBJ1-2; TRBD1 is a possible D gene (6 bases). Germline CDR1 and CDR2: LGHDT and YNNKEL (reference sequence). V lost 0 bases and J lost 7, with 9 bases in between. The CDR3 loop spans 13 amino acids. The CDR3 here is CASSQDGRGGYTF. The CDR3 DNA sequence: TGTGCCAGCAGCCAAGATGGCAGGGGTGGCTACACCTTC.

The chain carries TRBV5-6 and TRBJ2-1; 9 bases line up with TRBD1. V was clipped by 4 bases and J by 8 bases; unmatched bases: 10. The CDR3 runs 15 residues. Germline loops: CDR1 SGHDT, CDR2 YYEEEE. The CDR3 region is CASSTQRTGVDEQFF. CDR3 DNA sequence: TGTGCCAGCAGCACTCAGCGGACAGGGGTCGATGAGCAGTTCTTC.

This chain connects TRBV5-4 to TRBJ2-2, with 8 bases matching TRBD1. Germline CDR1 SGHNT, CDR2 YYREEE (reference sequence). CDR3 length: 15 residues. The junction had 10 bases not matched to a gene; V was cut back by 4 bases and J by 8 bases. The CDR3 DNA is TGTGCCAGCAGCCTTGGGCAGGGGGCAGGTGGGGAGCTGTTTTTT. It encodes CASSLGQGAGGELFF.